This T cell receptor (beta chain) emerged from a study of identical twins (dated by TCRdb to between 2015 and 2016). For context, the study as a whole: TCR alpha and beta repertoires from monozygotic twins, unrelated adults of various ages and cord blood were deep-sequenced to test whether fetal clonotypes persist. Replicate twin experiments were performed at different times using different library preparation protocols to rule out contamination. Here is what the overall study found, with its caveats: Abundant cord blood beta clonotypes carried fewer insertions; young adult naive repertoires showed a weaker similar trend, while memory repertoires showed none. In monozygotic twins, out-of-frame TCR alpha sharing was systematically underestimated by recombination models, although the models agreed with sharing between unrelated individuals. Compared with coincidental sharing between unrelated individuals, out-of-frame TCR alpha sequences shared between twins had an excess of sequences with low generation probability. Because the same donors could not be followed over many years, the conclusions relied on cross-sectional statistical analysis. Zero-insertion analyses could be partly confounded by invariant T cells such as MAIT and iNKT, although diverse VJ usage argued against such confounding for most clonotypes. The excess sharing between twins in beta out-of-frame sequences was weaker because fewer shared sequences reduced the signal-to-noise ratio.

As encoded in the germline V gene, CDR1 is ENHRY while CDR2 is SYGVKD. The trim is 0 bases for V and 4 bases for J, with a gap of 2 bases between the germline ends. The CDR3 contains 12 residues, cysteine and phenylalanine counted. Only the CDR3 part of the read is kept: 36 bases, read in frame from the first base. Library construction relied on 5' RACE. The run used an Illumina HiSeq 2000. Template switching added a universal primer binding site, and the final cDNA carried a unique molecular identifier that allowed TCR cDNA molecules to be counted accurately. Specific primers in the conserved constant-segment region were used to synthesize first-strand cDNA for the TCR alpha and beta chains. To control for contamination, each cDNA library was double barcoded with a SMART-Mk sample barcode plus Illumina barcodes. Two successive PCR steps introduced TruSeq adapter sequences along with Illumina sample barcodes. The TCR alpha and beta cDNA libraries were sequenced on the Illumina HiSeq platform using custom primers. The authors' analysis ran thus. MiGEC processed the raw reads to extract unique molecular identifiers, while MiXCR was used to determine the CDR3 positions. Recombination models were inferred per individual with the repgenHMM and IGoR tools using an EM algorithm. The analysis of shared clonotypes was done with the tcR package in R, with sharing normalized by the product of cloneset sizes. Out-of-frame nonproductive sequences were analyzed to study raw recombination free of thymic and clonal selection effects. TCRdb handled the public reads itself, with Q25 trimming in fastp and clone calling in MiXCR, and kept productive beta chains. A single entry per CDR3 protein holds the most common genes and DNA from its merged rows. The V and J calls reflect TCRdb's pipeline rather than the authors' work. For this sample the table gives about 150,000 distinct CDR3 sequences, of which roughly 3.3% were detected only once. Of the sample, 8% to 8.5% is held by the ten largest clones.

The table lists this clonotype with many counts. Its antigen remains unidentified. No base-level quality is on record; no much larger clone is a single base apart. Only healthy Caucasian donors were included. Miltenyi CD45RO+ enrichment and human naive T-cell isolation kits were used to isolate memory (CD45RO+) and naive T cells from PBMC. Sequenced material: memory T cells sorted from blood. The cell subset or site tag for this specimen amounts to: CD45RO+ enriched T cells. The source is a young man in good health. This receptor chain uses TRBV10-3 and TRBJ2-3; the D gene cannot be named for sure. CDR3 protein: CAISESPDTQYF. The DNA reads TGTGCCATCAGTGAGTCTCCAGATACGCAGTATTTT.